This entry features one TCR beta chain sequence. The record originates from a study of shared T cell receptors in the human thymus. The assay was immunoSEQ multiplex PCR, and TCRdb's table has in-frame clones only and misses some. This table holds hundreds of thousands of clones, approximately 89% found once. After removal of 2 bases from V and 4 bases from J, the junction contained 16 bases not matched to a gene. CDR1 and CDR2 (germline): MNHEY, SMNVEV (reference sequence). This CDR3 is 21 amino acids long. These same records also appear under a second study, on human thymus T cells. That investigation notes: Thymus tissue was removed during corrective cardiac surgery. Gene usage (both V and J) appeared biased in thymic and blood repertoires.

The chain recombines TRBV27 with TRBJ2-5, with 16 bases fitting TRBD2. The sequence was collected from a boy younger than two with a congenital heart defect. Sequenced: thymocytes. CDR3 amino acids: CASSLNPRGTSGGALRETQYF. DNA for the CDR3: TGTGCCAGCAGTTTAAACCCCCGCGGGACTAGCGGGGGGGCCCTAAGAGAGACCCAGTACTTC.